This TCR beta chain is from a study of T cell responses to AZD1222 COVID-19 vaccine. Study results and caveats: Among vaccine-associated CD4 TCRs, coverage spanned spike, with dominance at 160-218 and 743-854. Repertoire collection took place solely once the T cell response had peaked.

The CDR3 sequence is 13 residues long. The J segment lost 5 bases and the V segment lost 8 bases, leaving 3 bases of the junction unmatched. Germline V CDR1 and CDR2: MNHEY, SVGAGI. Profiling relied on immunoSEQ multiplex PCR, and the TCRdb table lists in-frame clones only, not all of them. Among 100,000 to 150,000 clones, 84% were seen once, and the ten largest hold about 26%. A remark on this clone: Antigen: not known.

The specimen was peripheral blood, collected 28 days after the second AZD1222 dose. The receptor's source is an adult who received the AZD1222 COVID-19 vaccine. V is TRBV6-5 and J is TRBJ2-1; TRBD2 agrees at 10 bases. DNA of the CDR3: TGTGCCAGCCGGACTAGCGGAAACAATGAGCAGTTCTTC. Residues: CASRTSGNNEQFF.